Included here is one T cell receptor beta chain sequence, with context. The entry originates in a study of blood T cell repertoires in COVID-19. Assay used: immunoSEQ multiplex PCR; TCRdb lists only in-frame clones, some missing. The sample comprises around 190,000 clones, 88% of which are singletons, and about 9.4% rests with the top ten. The specimen sequenced was PBMCs or T cells enriched from blood (not recorded which). This clonotype was obtained from a woman aged 18-35 years who had recovered from COVID-19.

The CDR3 coding sequence is TGTGCCAGCAGCCGCCAGGGGAACACTGAAGCTTTCTTT. Encoded protein: CASSRQGNTEAFF. This chain uses TRBV6-2 or TRBV6-3 with TRBJ1-1; TRBD1 might be the D (5 bases). This CDR3 is built from 13 residues. From germline, CDR1 is MNHEY and CDR2 SVGEGT. V was shortened by 6 bases and J by 1 base, with 9 bases between the two germline ends.